The clone carrying this TCR beta chain was detected only a few times. Its target is unknown. Germline V gives CDR1 MDHEN, CDR2 SYDVKM. This CDR3 spans 16 amino acids. V gave up 5 bases and J gave up 5 bases, with 18 bases separating them. The data were obtained in a study of response to subunit inactivated influenza vaccine. Study-wide points: T cells newly recruited by each seasonal influenza vaccination are few, the authors suggested.

TCRdb reprocessed the RT-PCR reads via MiXCR and lists one record per CDR3 protein. This table holds 430,000 or so distinct CDR3 sequences, over 9.5% found once. The material was PBMCs from blood, obtained 45 days after vaccination. The source is a man over 45 who received an inactivated influenza vaccine. The rearrangement links TRBV28 to TRBJ1-4, with TRBD1 as a possible D gene (5 bases). CDR3 DNA sequence: TGTGCCAGCAGTGCACTTGAGGGACGTCACAATGAAAAACTGTTTTTT. Translating gives CASSALEGRHNEKLFF.